This T cell receptor (beta chain) was sequenced during a study of T cell repertoires in cytomegalovirus infection. Across the whole study: CMV infection together with matching HLA type was indicated by public TCR beta signatures. General study findings and limits: Predominance within the ex vivo response was attributable to HLA-C-restricted CMV-specific TCR beta clonotypes. Summed frequency of shared TCR beta families picked out CMV carriers who also had the relevant HLA.

Trimming pared 0 bases from V and 0 bases from J, leaving 10 bases between. Germline CDR1 is SQVTM and CDR2 is ANQGSEA. There are 15 residues in the CDR3. As for this clonotype: The antigen remains undetermined.

TCRdb recomputed calls from the reads with MiXCR, one row per CDR3 protein. Found here are 400,000 to 550,000 distinct CDR3 sequences, about 10% of them singletons; the top ten hold about a tenth. The TCR sequence derives from a human donor in good health (CMV status not recorded). Some clones in this sample may be carry-over from other donors' samples. The sample was PBMCs. The V gene is TRBV29-1, the J gene TRBJ2-3; D uncertain. The CDR3 coding sequence is TGCAGCGTTGAAGAACTTGGAACTAGCACAGATACGCAGTATTTT. Its protein is CSVEELGTSTDTQYF.